Each of the 23 T cell receptor beta chains below was sequenced from the same sample in a study of blood T cell repertoires in COVID-19. Produced via immunoSEQ multiplex PCR; TCRdb's table is partial and in-frame only. The sample lists around 220,000 clones, approximately 84% occurring once. The sample was peripheral blood. Receptors originate from a woman older than 75 with COVID-19, enrolled during active disease.

V is TRBV5-6 and J is TRBJ2-1, with TRBD2 as a possible D gene (5 bases). Germline V lookup: CDR1 SGHDT, CDR2 YYEEEE. Trimming took off 0 bases at V and 1 base at J, with 8 bases between the two ends. This CDR3 comprises 15 residues. The CDR3 protein is CASSLGRWSYNEQFF. The CDR3 DNA reads as TGTGCCAGCAGCTTGGGGAGGTGGTCCTACAATGAGCAGTTCTTC.

This sequence joins TRBV5-1 and TRBJ1-2; D unresolved. The CDR3 totals 14 residues. Germline-derived CDR1 and CDR2 are SGHRS and YFSETQ. V lost 2 bases, J lost 4 bases, and 12 bases lay in between. CDR3 bases: TGCGCCAGCAGCTTCCAGCTCCGGGGCTATGGCTACACCTTC. As protein: CASSFQLRGYGYTF.

The rearrangement uses TRBV3-1 (or the pseudogene TRBV3-2) and TRBJ1-6, with 7 positions matching TRBD1. Losses at the gene ends were 4 bases for V and 0 bases for J; bases not matched to a gene: 6. The CDR3 spans 17 residues. Germline values: CDR1 LGHDT, CDR2 YNNKEL (reference sequence). DNA for the CDR3: TGTGCCAGCAGCCCCCACAGGGGCGTCTCCTATAATTCACCCCTCCACTTT. Encoded protein: CASSPHRGVSYNSPLHF.

The V call is TRBV7-2, the J call TRBJ1-6; 8 bases map to TRBD1. Trimming took 5 bases from V and 8 from J; bases not matched to a gene: 8. Germline CDR1 reads SGHTA; CDR2 reads FQGNSA. The CDR3 is made up of 15 amino acids. The CDR3 DNA reads as TGTGCCAGCAGCCCTCGGACAGGGAGGGATTCACCCCTCCACTTT. Its protein is CASSPRTGRDSPLHF.

This clone came up once. The gene calls are TRBV19 and TRBJ1-3, with D uncertain. Trimming removed 7 bases at V and 4 bases at J, with 17 bases between. Germline V gene data show CDR1 as LNHDA and CDR2 as SQIVND (reference sequence). The CDR3 extends over 15 amino acids. CDR3 coding DNA: TGTGCCAGTACTCGCGGCGTCTCTGCGGGAAACACCATATATTTT. Its translation is CASTRGVSAGNTIYF.

The J gene is TRBJ1-2, the V gene TRBV6-5; tentatively, D is TRBD1 (6 bases). Germline V gene sequence: CDR1 MNHEY, CDR2 SVGAGI. Trimming took off 7 bases at V and 8 bases at J, with 17 bases between the two ends. This CDR3 has 13 amino acids. The CDR3 reads CASTDGGAEGYTF. CDR3 nucleotides: TGTGCCAGCACCGACGGGGGGGCGGAGGGCTACACCTTC.

J is TRBJ1-1 and V is TRBV6-5; D is unresolved. Trimming pared 4 bases from V and 10 bases from J, leaving 10 bases between. This CDR3 is 11 amino acids long. Germline V gene data show CDR1 as MNHEY and CDR2 as SVGAGI. In nucleotides, the CDR3 is TGTGCCAGCAGTTCACGAAATAGAGCTTTCTTT. This translates into CASSSRNRAFF.

In this sample, this clone turned up a few times. The chain couples TRBV27 to TRBJ2-7, with 10 bases lining up with TRBD1. The CDR3 consists of 16 residues. Germline CDR1 reads MNHEY; CDR2 reads SMNVEV (reference sequence). V lost 3 bases to trimming and J lost 2 bases; unmatched junction nucleotides: 7. Here the CDR3 reads CASSFGQGVVAYEQYF. CDR3 DNA: TGTGCCAGCAGTTTTGGACAGGGGGTGGTAGCCTACGAGCAGTACTTC.

This sequence joins TRBV18 and TRBJ2-1; 9 bases map to TRBD1. V lost 3 bases to trimming and J lost 8 bases; unmatched junction nucleotides: 5. The germline gives CDR1 KGHSH, CDR2 LQKENI. The CDR3 length is 14 residues. Here the CDR3 reads CASSPTTGGYEQFF. CDR3 nucleotides: TGTGCCAGCTCACCTACGACAGGGGGGTATGAGCAGTTCTTC.

This chain links TRBV5-1 with TRBJ2-2, with TRBD2 identical over 11 bases. From germline, CDR1 is SGHRS and CDR2 YFSETQ. The junction had 8 bases not matched to a gene; V was cut back by 6 bases and J by 1 base. The CDR3 is 17 residues long. The CDR3 DNA is TGCGCCAGCACCCTTGGCGGACTAGCGGGGAACACCGGGGAGCTGTTTTTT. Translating it yields CASTLGGLAGNTGELFF.

The gene calls are TRBV5-8 and TRBJ1-1; no firm D call. In germline, CDR1 is SGHTS, CDR2 YDEGEE. The CDR3 length is 11 residues. The V and J ends lost 2 bases and 5 bases respectively, with 4 bases between them. CDR3 in DNA: TGTGCCAGCAGCTTAGAGACTGAAGCTTTCTTT. Translating gives CASSLETEAFF.

J is TRBJ1-2 and V is TRBV7-3; D perhaps matches TRBD1 (6 bases). Trimming took 3 bases from V and 7 from J, leaving 18 bases between them. The CDR3 length is 15 residues. Per germline, CDR1 SGHTA and CDR2 FQGTGA. In nucleotides, the CDR3 is TGTGCCAGCAGCTTGGTAGGGGGTCCCAAGTCTGGCTACACCTTC. Protein sequence: CASSLVGGPKSGYTF.

This chain connects TRBV5-6 to TRBJ1-4; D gene uncertain. This CDR3 has 14 residues. CDR1 SGHDT and CDR2 YYEEEE come from the germline V gene. V shed 1 base and J shed 7 bases, with 11 bases lying between them. The CDR3 spells CASSLRRRAEKLFF. CDR3 DNA: TGTGCCAGCAGCTTGCGGAGGAGGGCTGAAAAACTGTTTTTT.

The chain recombines TRBV7-9 with TRBJ2-3, with TRBD2 identical over 8 bases. Losses at the gene ends were 4 bases for V and 3 bases for J; bases not matched to a gene: 9. The CDR3 is 16 amino acids. Germline values: CDR1 SEHNR, CDR2 FQNEAQ (reference sequence). DNA for the CDR3: TGTGCCAGCAGCTACTTAGCGGGGTTAGGGACAGATACGCAGTATTTT. It specifies CASSYLAGLGTDTQYF.

V usage is TRBV4-2 and J usage is TRBJ2-2, with D possibly TRBD2 on 6 matching bases. This CDR3 is 17 amino acids long. Per germline, CDR1 LGHNA and CDR2 YNFKEQ. V was cut by 0 bases and J by 5 bases, with 16 bases left in between. CDR3 in amino acids: CASSQDPGTRGTGELFF. The CDR3 DNA reads as TGTGCCAGCAGCCAAGATCCAGGGACCCGGGGGACCGGGGAGCTGTTTTTT.

The chain recombines TRBV5-4 with TRBJ1-2; 9 nucleotides align to TRBD1. The V segment lost 4 bases and the J segment 3 bases; nucleotides outside the gene matches: 4. CDR3 size: 14 residues. The germline CDR1 and CDR2 sequences are SGHNT and YYREEE (reference sequence). The CDR3 loop reads CASSTQGADYGYTF. In DNA form, the CDR3 reads TGTGCCAGCAGCACACAGGGGGCGGACTATGGCTACACCTTC.

CDR3 DNA: TGCAGTGCTAGTGACCGGGACAGGGGGTCCTTAGCCGACGAGCAGTACTTC. Its translation: CSASDRDRGSLADEQYF. The chain has TRBV20-1 and TRBJ2-7, with 11 bases aligning to TRBD1. Germline lookup yields CDR1 DFQATT and CDR2 SNEGSKA (reference sequence). V gave up 3 bases and J gave up 5 bases; unmatched junction bases: 15. This CDR3 has 17 residues.

The chain employs TRBV28 and TRBJ1-5, with D possibly being TRBD1 (5 bases). The CDR3 runs 18 residues. The germline gives CDR1 MDHEN, CDR2 SYDVKM. V was pared by 1 base and J by 6 bases, with 22 bases between. The CDR3 loop reads CASSLSLGGTGLTQPQHF. The CDR3 DNA reads as TGTGCCAGCAGTTTATCCCTGGGGGGGACGGGGTTGACTCAGCCCCAGCATTTT.

The J gene is TRBJ2-1, the V gene TRBV5-1; 9 bases match TRBD1. J was trimmed by 3 bases and V by 1 base; bases with no gene match: 11. Germline lookup yields CDR1 SGHRS and CDR2 YFSETQ. The CDR3 is 18 amino acids. The CDR3, as DNA: TGCGCCAGCAGCTTGAAGGGCCGGACAGGGGACGACTACAATGAGCAGTTCTTC. Translation: CASSLKGRTGDDYNEQFF. Full variable domain (outside the CDR3, taken from reference TRBV5-1 and TRBJ2-1): KAGVTQTPRYLIKTRGQQVTLSCSPISGHRSVSWYQQTPGQGLQFLFEYFSETQRNKGNFPGRFSGRQFSNSRSEMNVSTLELGDSALYLCASSLKGRTGDDYNEQFFGPGTRLTVL.

This clone appeared a few times. The chain couples TRBV19 to TRBJ2-5; 11 bases agree with TRBD2. The CDR3 extends over 16 amino acids. Per germline, CDR1 LNHDA and CDR2 SQIVND (reference sequence). Trimming took 5 bases from V and 5 from J; bases not matched to a gene: 10. CDR3 amino acids: CASSPLLAGGGETQYF. For the CDR3, the DNA is TGTGCCAGTAGTCCCCTCTTAGCGGGAGGGGGTGAGACCCAGTACTTC.

This clone was observed a single time. The chain joins TRBV5-4 to TRBJ1-1; tentative D call: TRBD1 (6 bases). This CDR3 is 14 amino acids long. Germline loops: CDR1 SGHNT, CDR2 YYREEE (reference sequence). V was cut by 4 bases and J by 0 bases, with 10 bases left in between. CDR3 nucleotide sequence: TGTGCCAGCAGCCCGGACAGACTGAACACTGAAGCTTTCTTT. It is translated as CASSPDRLNTEAFF.

The V call is TRBV5-1, the J call TRBJ2-5; 11 bases are a match to TRBD2. V lost 4 bases to trimming and J lost 4 bases; unmatched junction nucleotides: 6. CDR3 length: 15 amino acids. Per germline, CDR1 SGHRS and CDR2 YFSETQ. The CDR3 nucleotides read TGCGCCAGCAGCCCGGGACTAGCGGAACCAGAGACCCAGTACTTC. It is translated as CASSPGLAEPETQYF.

V is TRBV25-1 and J is TRBJ1-2; maybe TRBD1 (6 bases). V lost 4 bases, J lost 8 bases, and 23 bases lay in between. The CDR3 spans 16 residues. Germline V gene data show CDR1 as MGHDK and CDR2 as SYGVNS. The CDR3 DNA reads as TGTGCCAGCAGTGCCCGCTGGACAGAGGGCAGGAAGGGCTACACCTTC. Translation gives CASSARWTEGRKGYTF.